These 9 T cell receptor beta chains originate from one sample sequenced in a study of blood T cell repertoires in COVID-19. TCRdb keeps only in-frame clones here, not all; method: immunoSEQ multiplex PCR. The sample records tens of thousands of clones, roughly 90% being singletons. The sample was peripheral blood. These receptors were taken from a man in his 60s with acute or convalescent COVID-19.

The chain links TRBV30 to TRBJ2-7; 14 bases agree with TRBD2. Germline loops: CDR1 GTSNPN, CDR2 SVGIG (reference sequence). The V and J ends lost 6 bases and 9 bases, in that order; junction bases with no gene match: 4. The CDR3 covers 12 residues. The CDR3 bases are TGTGCCTGCGGACTAGCGGGGGGCGGGCAGTACTTC. Protein product: CACGLAGGGQYF.

V usage is TRBV5-4 and J usage is TRBJ1-2; 7 bases are shared with TRBD1. The CDR3 has 14 residues. The V gene end was trimmed by 4 bases and the J gene end by 5 bases; junction bases not matched to a gene: 8. Germline loops: CDR1 SGHNT, CDR2 YYREEE (reference sequence). CDR3 region: CASSIDRASYGYTF. CDR3 DNA: TGTGCCAGCAGCATCGACAGGGCGAGTTATGGCTACACCTTC.

Many counts were recorded for this clone. This chain connects TRBV9 to TRBJ2-6, with D hard to call. Trimming took 4 bases from V and 2 from J, leaving 10 bases between them. The CDR3 is 15 amino acids. Germline V gene sequence: CDR1 SGDLS, CDR2 YYNGEE. CDR3 sequence (DNA): TGTGCCAGCAGCACTGACGGAGCTGGGGCCAACGTCCTGACTTTC. It codes for CASSTDGAGANVLTF. The whole variable domain, filled in from reference TRBV9 and TRBJ2-6, reads DSGVTQTPKHLITATGQRVTLRCSPRSGDLSVYWYQQSLDQGLQFLIQYYNGEERAKGNILERFSAQQFPDLHSELNLSSLELGDSALYFCASSTDGAGANVLTFGAGSRLTVL.

This clone appeared once. The rearrangement joins TRBV10-2 to TRBJ1-3; D call uncertain. From germline, CDR1 is WSHSY and CDR2 SAAADI. Trimming pared 10 bases from V and 1 base from J, leaving 20 bases between. The CDR3 extends over 16 amino acids. The CDR3: CAIRPAEGESGNTIYF. The CDR3 DNA reads as TGCGCCATCAGGCCGGCAGAAGGAGAATCTGGAAACACCATATATTTT.

This clone was seen a single time. This chain links TRBV24-1 with TRBJ2-3; 7 bases are a match to TRBD2. The CDR3 runs 13 residues. Trimming removed 5 bases from V and 5 bases from J; junction bases left unmatched: 3. The germline CDR1 and CDR2 sequences are KGHDR and SFDVKD. The CDR3 bases are TGTGCCACCAGTGGGGCGGGGGAAGATACGCAGTATTTT. Translation: CATSGAGEDTQYF.

This chain links TRBV10-3 with TRBJ1-5; weak D call: TRBD1 (5 bases). Trimming left V 4 bases short and J 4 bases short, with 11 bases between. The CDR3 sequence is 14 residues long. Germline CDR1 is ENHRY and CDR2 is SYGVKD. The CDR3 spells CAISGGGLNQPQHF. For the CDR3, the DNA is TGTGCCATCAGTGGCGGGGGACTGAATCAGCCCCAGCATTTT.

The chain has TRBV18 and TRBJ2-7, with 11 bases lining up with TRBD1. V gave up 4 bases and J gave up 6 bases; unmatched junction bases: 5. The CDR3 is 14 residues long. Per germline, CDR1 KGHSH and CDR2 LQKENI. CDR3: CASSRIGTGGEQYF. The CDR3 DNA follows: TGTGCCAGCTCACGAATCGGGACAGGGGGCGAGCAGTACTTC.

V usage is TRBV30 and J usage is TRBJ2-3; D is perhaps TRBD2 (5 bases). The CDR3 consists of 12 residues. Germline V CDR1 and CDR2: GTSNPN, SVGIG (reference sequence). With 4 bases removed from V and 6 bases from J, the gap between germline ends came to 11 bases. CDR3 region: CAWTGILDTQYF. CDR3 DNA: TGTGCCTGGACGGGGATTCTGGATACGCAGTATTTT.

This clone was recorded only once. This sequence joins TRBV25-1 and TRBJ1-3, with 9 bases aligning to TRBD1. J gave up 0 bases and V 2 bases, and 2 bases lay outside the gene matches. The CDR3 has 16 amino acids. Germline V lookup: CDR1 MGHDK, CDR2 SYGVNS. Written as DNA, the CDR3 is TGTGCCAGCAGTGAAGGGACAGGGCACTCTGGAAACACCATATATTTT. It yields the protein CASSEGTGHSGNTIYF. The full variable domain, in which reference TRBV25-1 and TRBJ1-3 provide the parts outside the CDR3, is EADIYQTPRYLVIGTGKKITLECSQTMGHDKMYWYQQDPGMELHLIHYSYGVNSTEKGDLSSESTVSRIRTEHFPLTLESARPSHTSQYLCASSEGTGHSGNTIYFGEGSWLTVV.